The source of this T cell receptor beta chain is a study of OX40 agonist ivuxolimab in advanced cancers. Across the whole study: Patients were infused with ivuxolimab every 2 weeks at 0.01 to 10 mg/kg. Three dose-escalation patients had partial responses: one with hepatocellular carcinoma and two with cutaneous melanoma.

Peripheral blood came from all dose cohorts at three timepoints. Profiling relied on immunoSEQ multiplex PCR, and the TCRdb table lists in-frame clones only, not all of them. The repertoire holds tens of thousands of clones, with about 89% as singletons. The J segment lost 3 bases and the V segment lost 0 bases, leaving 3 bases of the junction unmatched. Germline CDR1 SGHRS, CDR2 YFSETQ. The CDR3 loop spans 16 amino acids. The rearrangement uses TRBV5-1 and TRBJ2-1, with 10 bases fitting TRBD1. The sample in question was CD4+ or CD8+ T cells sorted from blood, obtained in a trial of the OX40 agonist ivuxolimab. This clonotype originated in an adult with an advanced solid tumor such as melanoma, head and neck, liver or kidney cancer. The CDR3 loop reads CASSLAGTGVYNEQFF. CDR3 sequence (DNA): TGCGCCAGCAGCTTGGCGGGGACAGGGGTCTACAATGAGCAGTTCTTC.